Following are 24 T cell receptor beta chains from one sample sequenced in a study of shared clonotypes between healthy human individuals. Sequencing used immunoSEQ multiplex PCR; TCRdb keeps in-frame clones, though not all of them. The sample has under 600,000 clones, 90% to 96% seen once; the top ten hold approximately 0.067%. The sample was naive CD4+ T cells sorted from blood. Subset defined: CD45RA+ positively selected. Receptors originate from a woman in her 30s in good health.

The chain links TRBV7-9 to TRBJ2-2; D gene uncertain. V was cut by 0 bases and J by 6 bases, with 5 bases left in between. This CDR3 contains 13 residues. CDR1 is SEHNR, CDR2 FQNEAQ, per germline (reference sequence). CDR3 sequence reads: CASSLARSGELFF. In nucleotides, the CDR3 is TGTGCCAGCAGCTTAGCGAGGTCCGGGGAGCTGTTTTTT.

Regarding this clone: Other nucleotide sequences in the sample specify the same CDR3. The chain employs TRBV11-2 and TRBJ2-7; 7 nucleotides match TRBD1. J was trimmed by 6 bases and V by 3 bases; bases with no gene match: 5. Per the germline V gene, CDR1 is SGHAT and CDR2 is FQNNGV. The CDR3 has 13 amino acids. CDR3 DNA: TGTGCCAGCAGCTTCCGGGACAGCGGCGAGCAGTACTTC. It is translated as CASSFRDSGEQYF.

V gene TRBV29-1 combines with J gene TRBJ2-3, with TRBD2 matching over 14 bases. Trimming at V came to 6 bases and at J to 8 bases, leaving 7 bases not matched to a gene. This CDR3 comprises 14 residues. Germline CDR1 SQVTM, CDR2 ANQGSEA. The CDR3 sequence: CSVGTSGSQGTQYF. The CDR3 region has the DNA TGCAGCGTGGGGACTAGCGGGAGTCAGGGTACGCAGTATTTT.

This CDR3 reads CASSPGGQGANYNQPQHF. The CDR3 DNA reads TGTGCCAGCAGCCCAGGAGGACAGGGGGCTAACTACAATCAGCCCCAGCATTTT. The rearrangement uses TRBV7-9 and TRBJ1-5, with TRBD1 identical over 11 bases. J lost 3 bases, V lost 5 bases, and 12 bases had no gene match. CDR1 is SEHNR, CDR2 FQNEAQ, per germline (reference sequence). The CDR3 contains 18 residues.

The V and J genes are TRBV6-5 and TRBJ2-6; tentatively, D is TRBD2 (5 bases). Germline V CDR1 and CDR2: MNHEY, SVGAGI. This CDR3 spans 14 amino acids. The V end lost 7 bases, the J end lost 4 bases, and 11 bases lay between the germline ends. CDR3 bases: TGTGCCAGCATTAGTAGGAGGGGGGCCAACGTCCTGACTTTC. This encodes CASISRRGANVLTF.

The V gene is TRBV5-6, the J gene TRBJ2-7, with no clear D. V lost 0 bases and J lost 4, with 2 bases in between. CDR1 SGHDT and CDR2 YYEEEE come from the germline V gene. This CDR3 is 11 amino acids long. The CDR3 sequence is CASSLEYEQYF. The CDR3 DNA reads TGTGCCAGCAGCTTGGAGTACGAGCAGTACTTC.

The chain is built from TRBV5-1 and TRBJ2-1; 12 bases are a match to TRBD2. V trimming: 4 bases; J trimming: 3 bases; junction bases outside the gene matches: 5. Germline V lookup: CDR1 SGHRS, CDR2 YFSETQ. There are 16 residues in the CDR3. Here the CDR3 reads CASSVTSGSFYNEQFF. The CDR3 DNA sequence: TGCGCCAGCAGCGTGACTAGCGGGAGCTTCTACAATGAGCAGTTCTTC.

The genes are TRBV5-4 and TRBJ2-3, with 8 bases fitting TRBD2. Per germline, CDR1 SGHNT and CDR2 YYREEE (reference sequence). The length of the CDR3 is 17 residues. Trimming cost V 4 bases and J 2 bases; bases outside gene matches: 12. CDR3: CASSPPISGTITDTQYF. Written as DNA, the CDR3 is TGTGCCAGCAGCCCCCCTATTAGCGGGACAATCACAGATACGCAGTATTTT. Variable domain in full (rest from reference TRBV5-4 and TRBJ2-3): ETGVTQSPTHLIKTRGQQVTLRCSSQSGHNTVSWYQQALGQGPQFIFQYYREEENGRGNFPPRFSGLQFPNYSSELNVNALELDDSALYLCASSPPISGTITDTQYFGPGTRLTVL.

The rearrangement joins TRBV27 to TRBJ1-4; 7 bases are shared with TRBD1. This CDR3 contains 15 residues. Per germline, CDR1 MNHEY and CDR2 SMNVEV (reference sequence). V shed 8 bases, J shed 8 bases, and the junction held 14 bases outside the gene matches. The CDR3 region has the DNA TGTGCCAGCGCCAAAAACAGGGGCCTCAAGGAAAAACTGTTTTTT. It encodes CASAKNRGLKEKLFF. Drawing the rest from reference TRBV27 and TRBJ1-4, the complete variable domain is EAQVTQNPRYLITVTGKKLTVTCSQNMNHEYMSWYRQDPGLGLRQIYYSMNVEVTDKGDVPEGYKVSRKEKRNFPLILESPSPNQTSLYFCASAKNRGLKEKLFFGSGTQLSVL.

As regards this clone: It is unclear where the CDR3 begins or ends on the DNA, so no DNA is shown, and the CDR3 is as TCRdb lists it. The V gene is TRBV6-7, the J gene TRBJ1-5; TRBD1, as called in the table, went unchecked against the DNA. TRBV6-7 is noted as an ORF with a role that remains uncertain. The CDR3 has 15 residues if both end residues are counted. CDR3: CASILDRPRHQPQHF.

V usage is TRBV7-5 and J usage is TRBJ2-7; the table's D call of TRBD2 was not tested on the DNA. TRBV7-5 is a listed pseudogene. This CDR3 contains 16 residues. The CDR3 region is CVRSVQTSGEPGEQYF. The DNA of the CDR3 is TGTGTCAGAAGCGTCCAGACTAGCGGAGAGCCTGGTGAGCAGTACTTC.

This chain links TRBV30 with TRBJ1-5, with a weak D call TRBD1 (6 bases). The CDR3 runs to 13 residues. Looked up from germline, CDR1 is GTSNPN and CDR2 is SVGIG (reference sequence). V was cut by 5 bases and J by 5 bases, with 13 bases left in between. CDR3 sequence: CAWAGGPYQPQHF. DNA for the CDR3: TGTGCCTGGGCGGGGGGCCCCTATCAGCCCCAGCATTTT.

The V and J genes are TRBV28 and TRBJ2-7; D call uncertain. In germline, CDR1 is MDHEN, CDR2 SYDVKM. The V gene lost 2 bases and the J gene lost 3 bases, with 11 bases spanning the gap. This CDR3 comprises 14 residues. DNA for the CDR3: TGTGCCAGCAGTTTACAACTCCGATACTACGAGCAGTACTTC. Its translation: CASSLQLRYYEQYF.

The CDR3 loop reads CASSDRAPGGETQYF. DNA of the CDR3: TGTGCCAGCTCAGACAGGGCCCCCGGGGGAGAGACCCAGTACTTC. This rearrangement joins TRBV18 to TRBJ2-5, with D tentatively TRBD1 (7 bases). CDR1 KGHSH and CDR2 LQKENI come from the germline V gene. The CDR3 extends over 15 amino acids. Between the trimmed V and J ends, which lost 5 bases and 4 bases, there was a span of 17 bases.

The chain recombines TRBV19 with TRBJ2-7; 13 nucleotides align to TRBD2. Germline CDR1 and CDR2: LNHDA and SQIVND (reference sequence). V dropped 0 bases and J dropped 2; count of bases not matched to a gene: 7. The CDR3 length is 18 residues. CDR3 region: CASSIELAGGPGPYEQYF. The CDR3 DNA reads TGTGCCAGTAGTATAGAACTAGCGGGAGGGCCAGGACCCTACGAGCAGTACTTC. Filled out from reference TRBV19 and TRBJ2-7, the complete variable domain reads DGGITQSPKYLFRKEGQNVTLSCEQNLNHDAMYWYRQDPGQGLRLIYYSQIVNDFQKGDIAEGYSVSREKKESFPLTVTSAQKNPTAFYLCASSIELAGGPGPYEQYFGPGTRLTVT.

The sample holds a few counts of this clone. V is TRBV9 and J is TRBJ2-2; 7 positions match TRBD1. The CDR3 length is 15 residues. Germline lookup yields CDR1 SGDLS and CDR2 YYNGEE. V trimming: 4 bases; J trimming: 6 bases; junction bases outside the gene matches: 9. The chain's CDR3 is CASSTRQGAAGELFF. In DNA form, the CDR3 reads TGTGCCAGCAGCACACGACAGGGCGCCGCCGGGGAGCTGTTTTTT.

The chain uses TRBV6-5 and TRBJ2-7; D unresolved. Trimming removed 7 bases from V and 5 bases from J, with 15 bases in between. The CDR3 loop spans 13 amino acids. Germline-derived CDR1 and CDR2 are MNHEY and SVGAGI. CDR3 nucleotide sequence: TGTGCCAGCAAGAGGCTACTTAGAGACGAGCAGTACTTC. This gives the protein CASKRLLRDEQYF.

The J gene is TRBJ2-5, the V gene TRBV7-3; the match to TRBD2 covers 9 bases. The CDR3 totals 13 residues. J was trimmed by 7 bases and V by 5 bases; bases with no gene match: 5. The V gene's germline CDR1 is SGHTA and CDR2 FQGTGA. The CDR3 bases are TGTGCCAGCAGCCCAAATAGCGGGGGGACCCAGTACTTC. The encoded protein is CASSPNSGGTQYF.

The chain is built from TRBV28 and TRBJ2-5, with 7 bases matching TRBD1. The V gene's germline CDR1 is MDHEN and CDR2 SYDVKM. This CDR3 is built from 16 residues. J lost 3 bases, V lost 5 bases, and 12 bases had no gene match. The CDR3 reads CASSRYNQGDKETQYF. The CDR3 bases are TGTGCCAGCAGTCGATATAACCAGGGGGACAAAGAGACCCAGTACTTC. Full variable domain (missing parts from reference TRBV28 and TRBJ2-5): DVKVTQSSRYLVKRTGEKVFLECVQDMDHENMFWYRQDPGLGLRLIYFSYDVKMKEKGDIPEGYSVSREKKERFSLILESASTNQTSMYLCASSRYNQGDKETQYFGPGTRLLVL.

This clone was detected only once. The chain is built from TRBV11-2 and TRBJ2-5, with TRBD1 matching 8 bases. The V gene end was trimmed by 2 bases and the J gene end by 5 bases; junction bases not matched to a gene: 13. The CDR3 is 17 amino acids. CDR1 and CDR2 (germline): SGHAT, FQNNGV. The CDR3 DNA reads TGTGCCAGCAGCTTAACGGCCCATAAGACAGGGGACGAGACCCAGTACTTC. It translates to CASSLTAHKTGDETQYF.

This clone came up once. The chain couples TRBV6-1 to TRBJ2-3; no definite D call. The CDR3 extends over 14 amino acids. Looked up from germline, CDR1 is MNHNS and CDR2 is SASEGT. The ends were cut back, 7 bases at V and 4 bases at J, with 15 bases in the middle. The CDR3 reads CASNMGRRADTQYF. The CDR3, as DNA: TGTGCCAGCAACATGGGCCGAAGGGCAGATACGCAGTATTTT.

The chain uses TRBV28 and TRBJ1-2; 7 bases align to TRBD1. Trimming cost V 4 bases and J 5 bases; bases outside gene matches: 4. The CDR3 is made up of 13 amino acids. Germline loops: CDR1 MDHEN, CDR2 SYDVKM. CDR3 sequence (DNA): TGTGCCAGCAGTTCTCAGGGGGGGTATGGCTACACCTTC. This sequence encodes CASSSQGGYGYTF.

The chain recombines TRBV15 with TRBJ2-7, with a tentative D call TRBD1 (5 bases). This CDR3 spans 15 amino acids. Trimming stripped 4 bases from V and 3 bases from J, with 16 bases between. CDR1 LNHNV and CDR2 YYDKDF come from the germline V gene (reference sequence). CDR3 residues: CATSIDPGMNYEQYF. CDR3 coding DNA: TGTGCCACCAGCATAGATCCAGGGATGAACTACGAGCAGTACTTC.

The chain links TRBV5-6 to TRBJ2-3; 14 nucleotides match TRBD2. From germline, CDR1 is SGHDT and CDR2 YYEEEE. The CDR3 is 18 residues long. The V and J ends lost 4 bases and 6 bases, in that order; junction bases with no gene match: 13. The CDR3 DNA reads as TGTGCCAGCAGCCCGGGACTAGCGGGAGCGGGGCCCCCTGATACGCAGTATTTT. This gives the protein CASSPGLAGAGPPDTQYF.